Shown below are 27 T cell receptor beta chains from a single sample sequenced in a study of control samples from healthy donors and cancer patients. Clones were sequenced by immunoSEQ multiplex PCR, and TCRdb holds only the in-frame ones, with some missing. This table holds approximately 70,000 clones, 89% found once. The sample taken for sequencing was PBMCs. These TCRs come from a man aged 55-75 years with colorectal cancer.

The chain carries TRBV6-2 or TRBV6-3 and TRBJ1-6; possibly TRBD1 for D (5 bases). Per germline, CDR1 MNHEY and CDR2 SVGEGT. This CDR3 spans 14 amino acids. The V gene lost 6 bases and the J gene lost 10 bases, with 16 bases spanning the gap. The CDR3 nucleotides are TGTGCCAGCAGCCTGACGGGGGGGAACTCACCCCTCCACTTT. This gives the protein CASSLTGGNSPLHF.

The V and J genes are TRBV6-5 and TRBJ1-5; D is uncertain. The germline V and J ends were trimmed by 8 bases and 0 bases, with 14 bases remaining between them. The CDR3 is 15 amino acids. Per the germline V gene, CDR1 is MNHEY and CDR2 is SVGAGI. The DNA of the CDR3 is TGTGCCAGCCGGGCGCTAACTCATAGCAATCAGCCCCAGCATTTT. Residues: CASRALTHSNQPQHF.

The chain joins TRBV7-2 to TRBJ2-5, with 8 bases that match TRBD1. The CDR3 runs 15 residues. After removal of 5 bases from V and 5 bases from J, the junction contained 10 bases not matched to a gene. Germline loops: CDR1 SGHTA, CDR2 FQGNSA. For the CDR3, the DNA is TGTGCCAGCAGCCTGGGAGCAGGGGGCGGGGAGACCCAGTACTTC. Translated: CASSLGAGGGETQYF.

The CDR3 DNA is TGTGCCAGCAGCGTAACGGGGGTAAATGGCGGGGAGCTGTTTTTT. It translates to CASSVTGVNGGELFF. The genes are TRBV9 and TRBJ2-2; a weak D match, TRBD2 (6 bases). The CDR3 spans 15 residues. Germline CDR1 reads SGDLS; CDR2 reads YYNGEE. V shed 1 base and J shed 7 bases, with 14 bases lying between them.

The chain employs TRBV6-5 and TRBJ1-5, with 8 bases that match TRBD1. This CDR3 is built from 13 residues. After removal of 5 bases from V and 7 bases from J, the junction contained 4 bases not matched to a gene. Germline CDR1 reads MNHEY; CDR2 reads SVGAGI. The DNA of the CDR3 is TGTGCCAGCAGTCCAGGGGGCAGGCAGCCCCAGCATTTT. Protein sequence: CASSPGGRQPQHF.

The chain couples TRBV11-3 to TRBJ1-1; a possible D gene is TRBD1 (5 bases). The germline CDR1 and CDR2 sequences are SGHNT and YENEEA. Trimming pared 7 bases from V and 5 bases from J, leaving 17 bases between. This CDR3 spans 14 amino acids. In DNA, the CDR3 is TGTGCCAGCATCAGGGAATCGACAGATACTGAAGCTTTCTTT. Protein sequence: CASIRESTDTEAFF.

CDR3 DNA sequence: TGTGCCAGCAGCTCGGGACTAGCGGTTACAGATACGCAGTATTTT. Translating it yields CASSSGLAVTDTQYF. The rearrangement uses TRBV7-6 and TRBJ2-3; 11 bases fit TRBD2. The CDR3 is made up of 15 amino acids. CDR1 and CDR2 (germline): SGHVS, FNYEAQ. V shed 4 bases, J shed 3 bases, and the junction held 3 bases outside the gene matches.

This clone is a singleton in its sample. V usage is TRBV5-6 and J usage is TRBJ1-2; 8 bases map to TRBD1. This CDR3 is built from 13 residues. Trimming removed 7 bases from V and 4 bases from J; junction bases left unmatched: 6. CDR1 is SGHDT, CDR2 YYEEEE, per germline. The DNA of the CDR3 is TGTGCCAGCCTGGACAGGGACGCCTATGGCTACACCTTC. This sequence encodes CASLDRDAYGYTF.

The V call is TRBV30, the J call TRBJ1-2; a possible D gene is TRBD1 (5 bases). Germline V CDR1 and CDR2: GTSNPN, SVGIG (reference sequence). V lost 8 bases, J lost 8 bases, and 18 bases lay in between. This CDR3 spans 12 amino acids. CDR3 protein: CAGRQHTPGYTF. DNA of the CDR3: TGTGCCGGCCGACAGCATACACCGGGCTACACCTTC. Full variable domain (missing parts from reference TRBV30 and TRBJ1-2): SQTIHQWPATLVQPVGSPLSLECTVEGTSNPNLYWYRQAAGRGLQLLFYSVGIGQISSEVPQNLSASRPQDRQFILSSKKLLLSDSGFYLCAGRQHTPGYTFGSGTRLTVV.

This chain joins TRBV11-3 and TRBJ1-1; D is ambiguous. Trimming took off 2 bases at V and 1 base at J, with 11 bases between the two ends. Germline V CDR1 and CDR2: SGHNT, YENEEA. The CDR3 is 15 residues long. CDR3 DNA sequence: TGTGCCAGCAGCTTATCGGGCAGGTCGAACACTGAAGCTTTCTTT. It encodes CASSLSGRSNTEAFF. Looking up the rest from reference TRBV11-3 and TRBJ1-1 gives the full variable domain: EAGVVQSPRYKIIEKKQPVAFWCNPISGHNTLYWYLQNLGQGPELLIRYENEEAVDDSQLPKDRFSAERLKGVDSTLKIQPAELGDSAVYLCASSLSGRSNTEAFFGQGTRLTVV.

CDR3 sequence reads: CTSSSSTGRLVEGQETQYF. The CDR3 DNA reads as TGCACCAGCAGCTCATCGACAGGTAGGCTAGTGGAGGGACAAGAGACCCAGTACTTC. The V gene is TRBV1, the J gene TRBJ2-5. TRBV1 is designated a pseudogene. The CDR3 sequence is 19 residues long.

The gene calls are TRBV7-9 and TRBJ2-5; no definite D call. Germline values: CDR1 SEHNR, CDR2 FQNEAQ (reference sequence). V lost 1 base and J 0 bases, leaving 6 bases between the germline ends. This CDR3 region has 14 residues. CDR3 DNA: TGTGCCAGCAGCTTAGATCCAGACCAAGAGACCCAGTACTTC. Translating gives CASSLDPDQETQYF.

This rearrangement joins TRBV6-6 to TRBJ2-7, with 7 bases lining up with TRBD1. The V gene end was trimmed by 6 bases and the J gene end by 4 bases; junction bases not matched to a gene: 6. This CDR3 has 13 amino acids. Germline V gives CDR1 MNHNY, CDR2 SVGAGI (reference sequence). The CDR3 loop is CASRTPGQYEQYF. The CDR3 DNA follows: TGTGCCAGCAGAACCCCGGGACAGTACGAGCAGTACTTC.

This clone was seen more than once but under ten times. A read error may produce the germline difference seen at one junction end. The chain is built from TRBV30 and TRBJ1-1; no clear D. The CDR3 contains 13 residues. Germline CDR1 reads GTSNPN; CDR2 reads SVGIG (reference sequence). For the CDR3, the DNA is TGTGCCTGGAGTGTGGCAGTTAACAGTGAAGCTTTCTTT. This encodes CAWSVAVNSEAFF.

The rearrangement uses TRBV5-1 and TRBJ2-2, with 8 bases matching TRBD1. The CDR3 contains 13 residues. In germline, CDR1 is SGHRS, CDR2 YFSETQ. The V gene end was trimmed by 7 bases and the J gene end by 6 bases; junction bases not matched to a gene: 5. The CDR3 is CASGQGAAGELFF. CDR3 in DNA: TGCGCCAGCGGCCAGGGGGCGGCCGGGGAGCTGTTTTTT.

V usage is TRBV28 and J usage is TRBJ1-3; no clear D. V lost 1 base to trimming and J lost 0 bases, with 10 bases between them. Per germline, CDR1 MDHEN and CDR2 SYDVKM. This CDR3 spans 16 amino acids. The CDR3 DNA sequence: TGTGCCAGCAGTTTATCCCACGGGAACTCTGGAAACACCATATATTTT. Its translation: CASSLSHGNSGNTIYF.

This rearrangement joins TRBV19 to TRBJ1-6; perhaps TRBD1 as D (5 bases). V lost 7 bases to trimming and J lost 8 bases, with 15 bases between them. Germline CDR1 reads LNHDA; CDR2 reads SQIVND (reference sequence). The CDR3 consists of 14 residues. In nucleotides, the CDR3 is TGTGCCAGTACCGATTTGTTCAGGGATTCACCCCTCCACTTT. This gives the protein CASTDLFRDSPLHF.

This clone was detected a few times. The CDR3 sequence: CAVGTEAFF. The CDR3 DNA reads TGTGCCGTGGGCACTGAAGCTTTCTTT. The rearrangement uses TRBV6-6 and TRBJ1-1; no reliable D call. Looked up from germline, CDR1 is MNHNY and CDR2 is SVGAGI (reference sequence). The V and J ends lost 11 bases and 4 bases respectively, with 5 bases between them. The CDR3 contains 9 residues.

The V gene is TRBV6-5, the J gene TRBJ1-3, with D perhaps matching TRBD1 (6 bases). This CDR3 contains 16 residues. V lost 0 bases to trimming and J lost 4 bases, with 13 bases between them. Germline lookup yields CDR1 MNHEY and CDR2 SVGAGI. CDR3 in amino acids: CASSYSHQGGGNTIYF. For the CDR3, the DNA is TGTGCCAGCAGTTACTCTCATCAAGGGGGAGGAAACACCATATATTTT.

This rearrangement joins TRBV12-3 or TRBV12-4 to TRBJ2-1; no firm D call. Trimming shortened V by 5 bases and J by 6 bases, and 11 bases separated the two germline ends. This CDR3 comprises 13 residues. The CDR3 region has the DNA TGTGCCAGCAGTGAAAGGCTGGGCAATGAGCAGTTCTTC. It is translated as CASSERLGNEQFF.

This chain joins TRBV7-9 and TRBJ1-5; 8 positions match TRBD1. Germline lookup yields CDR1 SEHNR and CDR2 FQNEAQ (reference sequence). Trimming took 3 bases from V and 1 from J; bases not matched to a gene: 8. The CDR3 sequence is 17 residues long. The CDR3 sequence: CASSLSGQGWSNQPQHF. Written as DNA, the CDR3 is TGTGCCAGCAGCTTGTCTGGACAGGGTTGGAGCAATCAGCCCCAGCATTTT.

J is TRBJ2-3 and V is TRBV6-5; 12 bases are a match to TRBD2. Losses at the gene ends were 6 bases for V and 4 bases for J; bases not matched to a gene: 5. CDR3 length: 15 residues. Germline lookup yields CDR1 MNHEY and CDR2 SVGAGI. CDR3 region: CASRAWTSGADTQYF. The CDR3 nucleotides read TGTGCCAGCAGGGCCTGGACTAGCGGGGCAGATACGCAGTATTTT.

The V gene is TRBV19, the J gene TRBJ2-5; 8 bases are shared with TRBD1. Germline V gene sequence: CDR1 LNHDA, CDR2 SQIVND (reference sequence). With 5 bases clipped from V and 5 bases from J, the junction kept 7 bases outside the gene matches. The CDR3 is 14 amino acids. CDR3 coding DNA: TGTGCCAGTAGTGCCCGACAGGGGATGGAGACCCAGTACTTC. This translates into CASSARQGMETQYF.

The chain has TRBV5-4 and TRBJ2-3, with 9 bases aligning to TRBD2. The CDR3 has 16 amino acids. Germline CDR1 reads SGHNT; CDR2 reads YYREEE (reference sequence). Trimming removed 2 bases from V and 2 bases from J; junction bases left unmatched: 6. The CDR3: CASSFRLADTTDTQYF. CDR3 bases: TGTGCCAGCAGCTTTCGACTAGCGGATACCACAGATACGCAGTATTTT.

The chain has TRBV30 and TRBJ2-3, with 8 positions matching TRBD2. This CDR3 is built from 13 residues. The V segment lost 3 bases and the J segment 2 bases; nucleotides outside the gene matches: 1. From germline, CDR1 is GTSNPN and CDR2 SVGIG (reference sequence). This CDR3 reads CAWRGLDTDTQYF. The CDR3 DNA is TGTGCCTGGAGGGGACTAGACACAGATACGCAGTATTTT.

The chain carries TRBV6-6 and TRBJ2-1, with 8 bases that match TRBD2. The V and J ends lost 7 bases and 6 bases, in that order; junction bases with no gene match: 11. The CDR3 spans 15 residues. CDR1 and CDR2 (germline): MNHNY, SVGAGI (reference sequence). This CDR3 is CASTPTGGTGNEQFF. The CDR3, as DNA: TGTGCCAGCACCCCTACGGGGGGGACCGGCAATGAGCAGTTCTTC.

This chain joins TRBV18 and TRBJ2-6, with D unclear. Trimming left V 3 bases short and J 2 bases short, with 8 bases between. The CDR3 extends over 15 amino acids. CDR1 and CDR2 from the germline V gene are KGHSH and LQKENI. CDR3 DNA: TGTGCCAGCTCACCGGGCATTGCTGGGGCCAACGTCCTGACTTTC. Its translation: CASSPGIAGANVLTF.